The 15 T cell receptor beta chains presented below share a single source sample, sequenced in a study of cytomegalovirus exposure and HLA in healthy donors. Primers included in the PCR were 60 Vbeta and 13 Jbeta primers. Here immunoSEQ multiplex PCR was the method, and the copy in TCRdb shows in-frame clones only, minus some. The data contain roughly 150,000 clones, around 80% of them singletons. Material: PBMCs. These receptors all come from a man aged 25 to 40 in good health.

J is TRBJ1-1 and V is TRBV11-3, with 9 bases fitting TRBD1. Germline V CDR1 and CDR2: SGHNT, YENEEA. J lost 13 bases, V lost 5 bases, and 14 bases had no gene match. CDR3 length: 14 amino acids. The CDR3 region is CASSPRGDRVLGFF. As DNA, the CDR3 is TGTGCCAGCAGCCCGAGGGGGGACAGGGTTCTCGGTTTCTTT.

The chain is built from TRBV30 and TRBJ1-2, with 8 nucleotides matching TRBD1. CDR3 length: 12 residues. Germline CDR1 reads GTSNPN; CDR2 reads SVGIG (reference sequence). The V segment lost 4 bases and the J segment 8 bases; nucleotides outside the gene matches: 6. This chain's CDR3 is CAWTGQGEGYTF. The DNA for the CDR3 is TGTGCCTGGACCGGACAGGGAGAAGGCTACACCTTC.

CDR3 in DNA: TGCGCCAGCCGGTCCACCTACGAGCAGTACTTC. Residues: CASRSTYEQYF. The chain joins TRBV23-1 to TRBJ2-7; the D is unclear. TRBV23-1 carries the ORF label, with uncertain function. This CDR3 is 11 amino acids long. The V gene lost 8 bases and the J gene lost 2 bases, with 7 bases spanning the gap.

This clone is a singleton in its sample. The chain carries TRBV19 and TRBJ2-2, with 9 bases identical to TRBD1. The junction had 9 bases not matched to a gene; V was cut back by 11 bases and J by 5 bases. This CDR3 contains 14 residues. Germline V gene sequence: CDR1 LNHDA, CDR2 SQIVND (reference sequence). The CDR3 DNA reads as TGTGCCTCGCGTGGGACAGGGCGAACCGGGGAGCTGTTTTTT. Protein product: CASRGTGRTGELFF.

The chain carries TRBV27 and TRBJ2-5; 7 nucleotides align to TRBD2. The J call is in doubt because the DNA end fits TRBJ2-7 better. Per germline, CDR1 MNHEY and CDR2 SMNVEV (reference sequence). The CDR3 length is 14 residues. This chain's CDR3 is CASSLSGTSYEQYF. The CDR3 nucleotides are TGTGCCAGCAGTTTAAGCGGGACCTCCTACGAGCAGTACTTC.

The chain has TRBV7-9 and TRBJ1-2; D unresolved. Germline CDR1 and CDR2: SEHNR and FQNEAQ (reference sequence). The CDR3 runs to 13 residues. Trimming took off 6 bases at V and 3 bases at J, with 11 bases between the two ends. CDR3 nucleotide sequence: TGTGCCAGCAGGGGTGACTACTACTATGGCTACACCTTC. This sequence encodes CASRGDYYYGYTF. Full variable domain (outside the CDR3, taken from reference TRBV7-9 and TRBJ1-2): DTGVSQNPRHKITKRGQNVTFRCDPISEHNRLYWYRQTLGQGPEFLTYFQNEAQLEKSRLLSDRFSAERPKGSFSTLEIQRTEQGDSAMYLCASRGDYYYGYTFGSGTRLTVV.

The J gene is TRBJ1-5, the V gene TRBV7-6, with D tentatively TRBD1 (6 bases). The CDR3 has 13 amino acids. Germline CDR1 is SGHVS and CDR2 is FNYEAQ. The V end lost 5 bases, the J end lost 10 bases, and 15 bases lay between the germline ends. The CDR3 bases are TGTGCCAGCAGCACTCACATGGACAGCCCCCAGCATTTT. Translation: CASSTHMDSPQHF.

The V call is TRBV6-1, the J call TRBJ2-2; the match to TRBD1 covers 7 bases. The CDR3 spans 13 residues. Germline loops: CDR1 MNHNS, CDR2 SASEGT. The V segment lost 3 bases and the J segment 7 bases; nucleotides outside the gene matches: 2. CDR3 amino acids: CASSETGNGELFF. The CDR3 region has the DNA TGTGCCAGCAGTGAGACAGGGAACGGGGAGCTGTTTTTT.

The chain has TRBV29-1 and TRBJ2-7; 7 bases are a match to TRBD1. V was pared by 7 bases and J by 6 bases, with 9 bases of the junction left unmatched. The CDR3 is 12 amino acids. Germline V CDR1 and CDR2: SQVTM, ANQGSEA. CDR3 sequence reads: CSGGQSFGEQYF. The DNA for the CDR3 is TGCAGCGGGGGACAGAGCTTTGGCGAGCAGTACTTC.

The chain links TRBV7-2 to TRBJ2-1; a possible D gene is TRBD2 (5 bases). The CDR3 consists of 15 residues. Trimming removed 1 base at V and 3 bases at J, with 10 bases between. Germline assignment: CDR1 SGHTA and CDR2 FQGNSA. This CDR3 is CASSLGLAGYNEQFF. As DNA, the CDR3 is TGTGCCAGCAGCTTAGGTCTAGCAGGCTACAATGAGCAGTTCTTC.

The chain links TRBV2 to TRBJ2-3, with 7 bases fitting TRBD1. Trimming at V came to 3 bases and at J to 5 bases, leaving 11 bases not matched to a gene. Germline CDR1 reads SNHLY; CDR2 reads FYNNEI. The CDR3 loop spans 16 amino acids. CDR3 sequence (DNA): TGTGCCAGCAGTGAGACAGGGTTTCTAGGGGGAGATACGCAGTATTTT. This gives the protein CASSETGFLGGDTQYF.

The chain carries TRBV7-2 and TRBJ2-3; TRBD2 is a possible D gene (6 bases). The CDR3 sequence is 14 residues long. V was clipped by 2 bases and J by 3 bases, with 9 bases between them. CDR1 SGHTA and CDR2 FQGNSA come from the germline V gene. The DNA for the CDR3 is TGTGCCAGCAGCTTACGAGGGACTACAGATACGCAGTATTTT. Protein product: CASSLRGTTDTQYF.

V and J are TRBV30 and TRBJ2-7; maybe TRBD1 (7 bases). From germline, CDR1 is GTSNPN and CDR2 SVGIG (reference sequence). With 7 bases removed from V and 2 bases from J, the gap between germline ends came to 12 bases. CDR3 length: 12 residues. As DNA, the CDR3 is TGTGCCTCTTCCAGGGGGGCCTACGAGCAGTACTTC. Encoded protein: CASSRGAYEQYF. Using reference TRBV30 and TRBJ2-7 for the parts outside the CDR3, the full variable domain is SQTIHQWPATLVQPVGSPLSLECTVEGTSNPNLYWYRQAAGRGLQLLFYSVGIGQISSEVPQNLSASRPQDRQFILSSKKLLLSDSGFYLCASSRGAYEQYFGPGTRLTVT.

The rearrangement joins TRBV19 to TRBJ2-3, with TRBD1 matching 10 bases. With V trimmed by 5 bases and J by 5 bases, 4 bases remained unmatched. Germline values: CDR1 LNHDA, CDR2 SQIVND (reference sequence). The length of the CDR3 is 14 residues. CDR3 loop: CASSWDRGRDTQYF. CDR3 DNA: TGTGCCAGTAGTTGGGACAGGGGTAGAGATACGCAGTATTTT.

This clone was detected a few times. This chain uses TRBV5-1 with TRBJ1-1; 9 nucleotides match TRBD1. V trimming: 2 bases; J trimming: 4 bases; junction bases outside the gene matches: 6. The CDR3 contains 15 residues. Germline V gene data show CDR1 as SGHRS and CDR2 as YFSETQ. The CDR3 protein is CASSFGTGRGTEAFF. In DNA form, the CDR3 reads TGCGCCAGCAGCTTCGGGACAGGGCGGGGCACTGAAGCTTTCTTT.